Given below is one T cell receptor (beta chain) in context. Germline CDR1 reads MNHEY; CDR2 reads SMNVEV (reference sequence). V dropped 8 bases and J dropped 0 bases, with 7 bases sitting between them. This CDR3 is 13 amino acids long. This sample stems from a study of blood T cell repertoires in COVID-19. Original processing methods: Cell counts per sample came from amplifying reference gene primers. The repertoire was sequenced with immunoSEQ multiplex PCR; TCRdb's copy has only in-frame clones and lacks some. That table supplies the V and J calls and clone size; D and trimming were determined from the DNA. The table lists almost 25,000 clones, roughly 80% of them singletons.

The chain couples TRBV27 to TRBJ2-2, with D perhaps TRBD1 (5 bases). The receptor comes from a human donor in a cohort sampled during active COVID-19. The sample was peripheral blood. This CDR3 is CASWGPNTGELFF. CDR3 coding DNA: TGTGCCAGCTGGGGCCCGAACACCGGGGAGCTGTTTTTT.